This T cell receptor (beta chain) was found in a study of cytomegalovirus exposure and HLA in healthy donors. This clone was found a few times. As yet, its antigen is unknown. Study conclusions and caveats: In an earlier analysis, about 87% or about 30%: the productive usage of most TCR beta V segments.

CDR1 SGHRS and CDR2 YFSETQ come from the germline V gene. V gave up 4 bases and J gave up 1 base, with 11 bases separating them. This CDR3 has 14 amino acids. 13 Jbeta primers and 60 Vbeta primers were used for the PCR. TCRdb's copy holds only in-frame clones and misses some; the assay was immunoSEQ multiplex PCR. This sample has about 150,000 clones; roughly 74% occur once, and the top ten carry 2.8%. The TCR was taken from a young man in good health and CMV-seronegative. The sample consisted of PBMCs. The chain employs TRBV5-1 and TRBJ2-5; D is uncertain. CDR3 DNA sequence: TGCGCCAGCAGCCCGGCGGTATCCCAAGAGACCCAGTACTTC. It translates to CASSPAVSQETQYF.